A single T cell receptor beta chain is shown here with its context. The antigen it recognizes is unknown. Base qualities were left out, and no much larger clone turns up one base away. The sample has other DNA sequences that encode this CDR3 too. Measured from the cysteine to the phenylalanine, the CDR3 is 14 residues long. The read is trimmed to its CDR3 DNA, 42 bases read in frame from base 1. V is pruned by 1 base and J by 2 bases, leaving 3 bases of the junction without a gene match. The germline V gene specifies SGHRS as CDR1 and YFSETQ as CDR2. In total, over 600 healthy bone marrow donors made up the cohort. At the time of sampling, every cohort member was nominally healthy, though immune exposures that went unrecorded were likely present. The donor was CMV seronegative and was included in the group of 352 seronegative cohort members. Each donor provided a peripheral blood sample, and peripheral blood mononuclear cells were used for TCR beta sequencing. Genomic DNA extraction from the blood cell samples was performed with the Qiagen DNeasy Blood Extraction Kit.

Library preparation was by the immunoSEQ multiplex PCR assay. For the multiplex PCR, a mixture combining 60 forward primers for TCR Vbeta segments and 13 reverse primers for TCR Jbeta segments was used. A multiplex PCR assay on genomic DNA amplified the CDR3 region of rearranged TCR beta genes. The amplified TCR beta libraries were sequenced on the Illumina HiSeq System as 87-base-pair reads. The published analysis was carried out like this. A later analysis counted about 80 million unique TCR beta chains across the 666 repertoires, and around 12 million of these chains were shared by at least two donors. Raw reads were error-corrected and collapsed into unique sequences with a nearest-neighbor algorithm that merged closely related sequences to remove PCR and sequencing errors. To assign V, D and J gene segments, CDR3 sequences were aligned to IMGT reference sequences. For a sequence to be retained, a match of at least six nucleotides was required to both a V gene segment and a J gene segment. A rearrangement counted as productive if the CDR3 had no stop codons and remained in frame with V and J, and every other rearrangement counted as non-productive. Following IMGT convention, CDR3 was defined as the stretch from the second conserved V-encoded cysteine to the conserved J-encoded phenylalanine. The earlier analysis of about 570 of the donors excluded any sequence lacking an unambiguous match to a single V gene segment. An earlier analysis of 500 to 600 of the donors classified V segments as functional when productive rearrangements were above 56.7% and as segregating when the standard deviation between donors was above 5%. A statistical classification framework was built to diagnose cytomegalovirus status from the catalog of TCR beta chain sequences. A later analysis assigned V and J genes by comparing TCR nucleotide sequences with IMGT/GENE-DB human TR gene sequences. The TCRdist pipeline was used in a later analysis to assign CDR3 sequences and most-parsimonious VDJ recombination scenarios. In a later analysis, each TCR beta chain was defined by its CDR3 amino acid sequence together with its V-gene family, and reads without a unique V-gene family were excluded. In a later analysis, fewer than 650 highly shared, low-generation-probability nucleotide sequences were removed to address suspected cross-contamination and a sequencing artifact. For each public chain, a later analysis derived a clonal expansion index from normalized ranks of inferred template counts within each repertoire. In a later analysis, generation probabilities were computed using a VDJ recombination model fitted to out-of-frame rearrangements, and the results were checked against IGoR. Hypergeometric tests were used in a later analysis to score TCR-TCR, TCR-HLA and TCR-CMV co-occurrence, with a repertoire-size bias correction applied to the TCR pairs. False discovery rates were estimated in a later analysis by permuting HLA or CMV assignments 20 times. In a later analysis, co-occurring TCRs were grouped using DBSCAN, with TCRdist sequence similarity added in when clustering inside HLA-allele-positive subsets. Repertoires with fewer than 30,000 or more than 120,000 public chains, plus five repertoires with anomalous nucleotide sharing, were excluded from co-occurrence clustering. TCRdb retrieved this table from immuneACCESS and kept in-frame rearrangements only. Not all clones are present; in checked studies, unresolved V genes account for under half, and no reason is known for the remainder. For V, J and clone size, that table is used; D and trimming come from the DNA. Within this sample are about 190,000 clones, with approximately 79% of them counted one time only. Of the sample, around 1.6% is held by the ten largest clones.

The data are from a study of cytomegalovirus exposure and HLA in healthy donors (dated by TCRdb to 2016 to 2017). Background for the entire study: According to an earlier analysis of around 600 of the donors, 150 million to 200 million T cells yielded approximately 120 million unique TCR beta sequences and 250 to 350 Gb of sequence data. Around 320 gigabases of sequencing data and roughly 90 million unique TCR sequences were included in an early release covering around 600 HLA-typed donors. Among the roughly 400 genotyped donors, approximately 77% belonged to the genetic ancestry cluster associated with self-reported Caucasian donors. The study aimed to test whether cataloging public T cell receptors could reveal signatures of past pathogen exposure. The study profiled the T cell repertoires of fewer than 850 subjects by immunosequencing and related them to cytomegalovirus serostatus. In addition to the first cohort of about 650 subjects, a separate validation cohort of 130 or so different subjects was used. The study combined high-throughput TCR immunosequencing, statistical association of individual TCRs with disease status, and machine learning to predict cytomegalovirus infection status. To study patterns of TCR occurrence, a later analysis re-analyzed previously published TCR beta repertoires from around 670 donors and added high-resolution HLA genotyping. Rather than drawing on any new phenotypic data, the later analysis identified candidate immune exposures from TCR beta sequences and the way those sequences occurred across donors. In an earlier analysis of 550 to 700 of the donors, high-throughput TCR beta sequencing was used to judge whether each TCR beta V gene segment behaved as functional or pseudogenic. Alongside the repertoire data, information on donor age, sex, ethnicity and CMV serostatus was compiled. In a later genetic analysis, genome-wide SNP genotypes for about three fifths of the roughly 670 donors were used, and that subset was treated as a discovery cohort. Every discovery cohort repertoire had been produced on one sequencing platform. Class I and class II HLA loci were covered by the typing at four-digit resolution. Typing coverage varied by locus: roughly 629-630 donors for A, B, C, DRB1 and DQB1; approximately 500 for DQA1; around 570 for DPA1; approximately 470 for DPB1. A few DR-DQ haplotypes were treated as single units for association and clustering because of strong linkage in the cohort. On average, 235,054 unique TCR beta nucleotide sequences were sequenced per donor among a few hundred genotyped donors of the cohort, with around 19% of those sequences being non-productive. On the study overall, not on this receptor specifically: CMV serostatus was the only immune exposure information available for the cohort. Strong co-occurrence of HLA alleles, especially DR and DQ, made assigning TCR associations to individual alleles difficult. Linkage disequilibrium might explain the correlated functional status among segregating V segments, but an unknown experimental factor could not be ruled out. A later analysis found that TCR association rates varied across HLA loci, with DRB1 alleles showing the most associated TCRs and HLA-C alleles the fewest. A total of some 180 TCR beta chains were listed by the study as associated with cytomegalovirus. Some IMGT-functional V segments, including TRBV6-2 and TRBV6-3, could not be told apart with the 87-base-pair reads, so those segments were excluded. According to a later analysis, most CMV-associated TCR beta chains appeared to be HLA-restricted, and the HLA associations seemed to be driven largely by CMV exposure. According to a later analysis, parvovirus B19, influenza, CMV and Epstein-Barr virus appeared linked to several top co-occurrence clusters. A further reported finding was that TCR beta sequences accurately predicted the HLA-A and HLA-B alleles for most subjects in the first cohort. In a later genetic analysis, fewer N-insertions in productive TCRs were reported among donors in an Asian-associated ancestry cluster than the roughly 670-donor mean. The classifier was reported to diagnose cytomegalovirus status with high specificity and sensitivity in both the original cohort and the validation cohort. HLA typing was unavailable for some donors at each locus, so association tests used only the typed subset. In a later analysis, HLA-associated TCR beta chains showed more clonal expansion and lower generation probabilities than non-associated chains that were equally common. Presence/absence analyses assumed roughly uniform sequencing depth across donors, an assumption that may not hold. The cohort was sequenced for TCR beta chains only, and without alpha or paired-chain data the features that could be detected were limited. An earlier analysis of 587 of the donors showed that most TCR beta V segments appeared in productive rearrangements either about 87% or about 30% of the time, which broadly matched IMGT annotations. In a later genetic analysis, a missense DCLRE1C variant was associated with V-gene and J-gene trimming of TCR beta chains, and the association was replicated in an independent cohort. In vitro tests confirmed that three of the cytomegalovirus-associated TCR beta chains recognize cytomegalovirus antigens. A cluster of highly shared sequence variants was judged likely to represent a technical artifact of the sequencing pipeline. It was suggested by the authors that the approach could potentially be generalized to other disease states and immunological phenotypes. Most TCR sequences were observed very rarely across donors, whereas some public TCRs were present in many individuals. Specific HLA alleles were associated with over 15,000 TCR beta sequences at a false discovery rate of 0.05 in a later analysis. Because counts were too low, some 16 rarely observed V segments, including chromosome 9 orphons, were excluded from the earlier analysis of 587 of the donors.

The chain is encoded by TRBV5-1 joined to TRBJ2-7; 7 nucleotides in the junction match TRBD1. Sequencing was performed on PBMCs. This clonotype was obtained from a woman aged 18-30 years in good health and CMV-seronegative. The CDR3 region reads CASSLRQGPYEQYF. The DNA reads TGCGCCAGCAGCTTGCGACAGGGTCCCTACGAGCAGTACTTC.